One T cell receptor (beta chain) is described in this entry. This clonotype occurred many times. Its recognized antigen is unknown. No base qualities exist here, and no much larger clone lies one base off it. Graves' hyperthyroidism was defined as stable when no progression to ophthalmopathy occurred over 18 months of follow-up. Hyperthyroidism patients were newly diagnosed, had a disease duration of under 2 months, and were aged 18 to 65 years. The study excluded patients with uncontrolled infections, other autoimmune diseases, pregnancy or lactation. Diagnoses relied on clinical symptoms, serum thyroxine and TRAb, thyroid ultrasound and orbital computed tomography. Ficoll-Paque density gradient centrifugation was used to isolate PBMCs from about 10 ml of fresh peripheral blood. Trizol reagent was used to extract total RNA, and RNA quality was then checked on an Agilent 2100 Bioanalyzer. V and J lose 7 bases and 7 bases, and a span of 16 bases separates them. The germline V gene encodes CDR1 SNHLY and CDR2 FYNNEI. The CDR3 runs 13 amino acids, cysteine and phenylalanine included. The retained sequence is limited to the CDR3, 39 bases, with the frame set at the first base.

The TCR beta CDR3 regions were amplified from RNA transcripts. The first round of RT-PCR for the TCR CDR3 was performed with the HTBI primer set and the Qiagen OneStep RT-PCR kit. Libraries were constructed in a second round of multiplex PCR, after which size selection and purification were performed. Sequencing of the libraries was done on an Illumina HiSeq2000 using paired-end 100 bp reads. The published analysis was carried out like this. SOAPnuke was used to process the raw data, removing reads that contained adapters or uncalled bases, had a mean Phred below 15, or lacked an exact match to the constant primer or identifier. COPE v1.2.5 was used to merge the high-quality paired reads, and each unique nucleotide sequence was defined as a clonotype. MiTCR v1.1 was used to align clonotypes to the IMGT TRBV, TRBD and TRBJ reference segments. Analysis was restricted to V-J combinations with a frequency above 0.0001, which covered about 99% of repertoires. A TCS score was defined as the ratio between F50 (clonal expansion) and ExV (chaos), using BLOSUM62-based TCRdist between CDR3 peptides within each V-J. Welch's t-statistics and random forest reduced 500 to 550 V-J features to 13, which were used in a naive Bayes classifier (R e1071). The Morisita-Horn index was used to measure how similar the thyroid and blood repertoires were. TCRdb ran its own pipeline on the public reads, namely fastp trimming at Q25 and MiXCR clone calling, and kept in-frame beta chains. Rows are unified per CDR3 protein, each entry keeping the most common DNA and genes. The V and J calls shown here were made by TCRdb, not taken from the authors' results. A total of hundreds of thousands of distinct CDR3 sequences appear in this sample, about two fifths of them only once. In total, the top ten clones hold around 10% of the sample.

This record comes from a study of T cells in Graves' hyperthyroidism and ophthalmopathy (dated by TCRdb to the late 2010s). Turning to the overall study: Peripheral blood samples were taken at initial diagnosis, before any treatment was given. A discovery cohort of approximately 97 patients, approximately 44 with Graves' ophthalmopathy and approximately 55 with stable Graves' hyperthyroidism, was used to find distinguishing TCR V-J signatures. Whether ophthalmopathy could be predicted prospectively was tested in an independent validation cohort made up of about 20 hyperthyroidism patients plus 17 patients who later progressed to ophthalmopathy. For training and testing, the 95 to 100 patients in the discovery cohort were randomly divided in a 7:3 ratio. Thyroid tissue and blood T-cell repertoires from more than 5 Graves' hyperthyroidism patients were also compared in the study. Once sampling was done, hyperthyroidism patients were given methimazole at a starting dose of 30 mg daily, whereas ophthalmopathy patients were given high-dose intravenous methylprednisolone. According to the paper, TCR Vbeta CDR3 sequencing was carried out on around 140 peripheral blood samples, which came from approximately 43 ophthalmopathy, 80 or so hyperthyroidism and about 17 progressor patients.

What the work shows at the level of the full study, not this receptor alone: In validation, progression to ophthalmopathy was predicted by the model with roughly 71% sensitivity and nearly 75% specificity, a median of approximately 6.5 months before onset. Sample size was not statistically predetermined, and blinding of investigators to group allocation was not performed. Most expanded thyroid clonotypes (frequency above 0.001) were also detected in blood, suggesting blood repertoires may reflect thyroid immune responses. A model built on a 13 V-J signature distinguished ophthalmopathy from stable hyperthyroidism, reaching 85% to 90% sensitivity and 81.08% specificity in cross-validation and 80%/75% in testing.

Recombination linked TRBV2 to TRBJ2-5; the D segment cannot be called with confidence. This receptor was identified in a man aged 18 to 35 with Graves' hyperthyroidism. Sequencing was carried out using blood. The bases are TGTGCCAGCACCCAACACCTTTCTGGGACCCAGTACTTC. Its coded protein is CASTQHLSGTQYF.